This T cell receptor (beta chain) was observed in a study of blood T cell repertoires in COVID-19 (TCRdb year 2020). Regarding the complete study: Samples from collaborators originated in the United States, Italy and Spain and spanned both the acute and convalescent phases of COVID-19. The repertoires were released in a freely available public database intended as a resource for research on the immune response to SARS-CoV-2. Sample metadata almost always included a de-identified subject ID, COVID-19 status, age in years and sex. Samples came from the ongoing ImmuneRACE study (first 160 participants) plus 1,254 subjects from 6 global collaborators. Subjects who had been exposed to COVID-19, were actively infected with it, or had recovered from it provided the deeply sampled blood TCRbeta repertoires that made up the dataset. Where available, HLA class I and class II types were obtained from metadata supplied by the sample provider rather than from assay-based typing. The material from the prospective study consisted of cDNA or gDNA derived from T cells, B-cell-depleted T cells, or PBMCs. The paper's findings and limits, for the study overall: The quantity of clinical and demographic metadata differed by source and by participant and was supplied without curation.

TCRbeta CDR3 regions were amplified from genomic DNA using the immunoSEQ Assay, a bias-controlled multiplex PCR. In the source study's methods: The number of nucleated cells in each sample was estimated from the amplification of reference gene primers within the assay. Sequence reads were collapsed and filtered to measure the absolute abundance of every unique TCRbeta CDR3 rearrangement. For each sample, productive Simpson clonality was calculated as the square root of Simpson's diversity index over productive rearrangements. The table comes from immuneACCESS by way of TCRdb, which keeps in-frame sequences with V and J called. Part of the clones is missing from these tables; in studies checked, under half for an unresolved V gene and the rest for unknown reasons. From that table come the V and J calls and clone size; the DNA was used to work out D and trimming. This sample holds approximately 360,000 clones; around 89% were observed only once. The ten largest clonotypes hold around 0.95% of the sample.

This clone was seen only once. The target of this receptor is not known. It has no much larger one-base neighbor in the sample; base qualities were not kept. In the prospective study, participants were about 18 to 100 years old, resided in about two dozen geographic areas of the United States, and were enrolled through a virtual design. In the prospective study, cohorts were assigned on the basis of participant-reported clinical history obtained from a screening survey and a study questionnaire. In the prospective study, whole blood, serum and a nasopharyngeal or oropharyngeal swab were collected from each participant by mobile phlebotomists. Additional blood draws and questionnaires over a 2-month period could optionally be provided by prospective study participants. Before DNA extraction, prospective study blood samples were shipped either frozen or at room temperature. V drops 6 bases and J drops 0 bases, leaving 8 bases in between. Taken from cysteine to phenylalanine, the CDR3 has 14 residues. The sequence is cut down to CDR3 DNA, 42 bases in frame from base 1. CDR1 MNHEY and CDR2 SVGEGT are derived from the germline V gene.

The sequenced sample consisted of PBMCs or T cells enriched from blood (not recorded which). Rearrangement joined TRBV6-2 or TRBV6-3 to TRBJ1-4, with the D gene not confidently named. This TCR was sampled from a woman between 25 and 40 years old with acute COVID-19. The CDR3 in this case is CASSAVATNEKLFF. Here is the DNA: TGTGCCAGCAGCGCAGTTGCAACTAATGAAAAACTGTTTTTT.